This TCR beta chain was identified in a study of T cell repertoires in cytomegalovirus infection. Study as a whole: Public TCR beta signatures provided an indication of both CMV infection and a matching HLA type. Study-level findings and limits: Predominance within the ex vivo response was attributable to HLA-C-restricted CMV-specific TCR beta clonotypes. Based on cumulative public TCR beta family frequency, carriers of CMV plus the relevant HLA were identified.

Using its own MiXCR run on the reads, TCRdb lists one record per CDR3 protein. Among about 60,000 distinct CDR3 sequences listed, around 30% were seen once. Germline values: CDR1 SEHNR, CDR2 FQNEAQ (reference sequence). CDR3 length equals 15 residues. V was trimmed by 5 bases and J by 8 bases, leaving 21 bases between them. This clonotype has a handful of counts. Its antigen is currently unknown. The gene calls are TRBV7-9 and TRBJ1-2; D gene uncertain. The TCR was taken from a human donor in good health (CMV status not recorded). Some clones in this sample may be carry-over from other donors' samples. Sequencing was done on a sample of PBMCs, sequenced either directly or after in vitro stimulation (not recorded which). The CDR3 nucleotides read TGTGCCAGCAGCCAACCCCGACTTATCGCGGCGGGCTACACCTTC. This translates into CASSQPRLIAAGYTF.